This TCR beta chain appears in the sequencing data of a study of T cell repertoires in cytomegalovirus infection. Study results and limitations: The cumulative frequency of public TCR beta families identified carriers of CMV plus the relevant HLA.

Remarks on this clonotype: Its specificity is unknown.

TCRdb re-called the reads through MiXCR, storing one row per CDR3 protein. The sample includes about 460,000 distinct CDR3 sequences, approximately 10% of them seen just once. CDR1 and CDR2 from the germline V gene are SGHAT and FQNNGV. Trimming stripped 3 bases from V and 5 bases from J, with 25 bases between. This CDR3 comprises 18 residues. The source material was PBMCs. This chain links TRBV11-2 with TRBJ1-1; tentative D call: TRBD1 (5 bases). The receptor was isolated from a human donor in good health (CMV status not recorded). Some clones in this sample may be carry-over from other donors' samples. CDR3 nucleotide sequence: TGTGCCAGCAGCTTCCCCCGAGGGGCACGCGGCGGTTGGACTGAAGCTTTCTTT. Protein sequence: CASSFPRGARGGWTEAFF.